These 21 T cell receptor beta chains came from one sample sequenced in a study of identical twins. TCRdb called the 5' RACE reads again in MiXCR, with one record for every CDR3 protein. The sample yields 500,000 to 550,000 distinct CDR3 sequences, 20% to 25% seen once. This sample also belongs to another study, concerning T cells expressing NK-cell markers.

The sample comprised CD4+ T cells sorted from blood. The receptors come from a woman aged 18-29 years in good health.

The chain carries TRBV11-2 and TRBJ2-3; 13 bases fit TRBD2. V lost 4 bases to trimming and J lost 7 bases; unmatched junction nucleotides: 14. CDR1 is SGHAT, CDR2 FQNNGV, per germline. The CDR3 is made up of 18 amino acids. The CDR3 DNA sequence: TGTGCCAGCAGCTCCGCCGGGACTAGCGGGGCCCGCACGAATACGCAGTATTTT. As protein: CASSSAGTSGARTNTQYF.

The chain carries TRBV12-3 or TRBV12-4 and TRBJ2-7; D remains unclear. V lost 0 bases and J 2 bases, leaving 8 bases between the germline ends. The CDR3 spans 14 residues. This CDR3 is CASSLAGSTYEQYF. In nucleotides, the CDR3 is TGTGCCAGCAGTTTAGCCGGTAGTACCTACGAGCAGTACTTC.

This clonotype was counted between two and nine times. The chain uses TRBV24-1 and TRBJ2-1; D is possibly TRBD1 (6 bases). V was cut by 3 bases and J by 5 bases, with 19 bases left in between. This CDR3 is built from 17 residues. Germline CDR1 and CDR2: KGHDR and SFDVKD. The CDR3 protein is CATSDSAAGQRNNEQFF. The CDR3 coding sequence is TGTGCCACCAGTGATAGCGCGGCCGGACAGAGAAACAATGAGCAGTTCTTC.

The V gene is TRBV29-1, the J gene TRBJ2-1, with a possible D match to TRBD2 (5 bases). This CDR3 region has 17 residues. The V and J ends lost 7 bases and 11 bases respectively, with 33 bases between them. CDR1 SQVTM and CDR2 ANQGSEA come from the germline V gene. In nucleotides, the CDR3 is TGCAGCGGTGACTATACTAGAGAGAATCGACTTCCTCGACAGCAGTTCTTC. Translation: CSGDYTRENRLPRQQFF.

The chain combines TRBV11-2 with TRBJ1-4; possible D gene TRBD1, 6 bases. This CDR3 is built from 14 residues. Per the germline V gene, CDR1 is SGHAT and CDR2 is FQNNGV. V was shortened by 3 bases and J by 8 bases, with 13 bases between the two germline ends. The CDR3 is CASSFHRVGEKLFF. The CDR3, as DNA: TGTGCCAGCAGCTTTCACAGGGTTGGGGAAAAACTGTTTTTT.

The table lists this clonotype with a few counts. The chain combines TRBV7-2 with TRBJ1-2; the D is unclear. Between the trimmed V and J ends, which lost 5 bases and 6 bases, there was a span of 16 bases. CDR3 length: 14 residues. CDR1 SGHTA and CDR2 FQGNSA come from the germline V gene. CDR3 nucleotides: TGTGCCAGCAGCCAACGTGGAGGGTTCGATGGCTACACCTTC. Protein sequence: CASSQRGGFDGYTF.

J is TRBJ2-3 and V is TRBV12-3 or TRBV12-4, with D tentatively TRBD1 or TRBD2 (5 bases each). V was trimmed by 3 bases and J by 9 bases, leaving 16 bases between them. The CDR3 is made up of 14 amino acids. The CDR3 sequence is CASSFQTARGTQYF. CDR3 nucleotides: TGTGCCAGCAGTTTCCAGACAGCCCGAGGGACGCAGTATTTT.

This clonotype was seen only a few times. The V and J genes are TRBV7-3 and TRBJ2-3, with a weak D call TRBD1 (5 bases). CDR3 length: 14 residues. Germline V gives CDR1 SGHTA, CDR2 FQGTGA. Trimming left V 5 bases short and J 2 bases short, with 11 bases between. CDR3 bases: TGTGCCAGCAGCCTTCAGACAGCCACAGATACGCAGTATTTT. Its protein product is CASSLQTATDTQYF.

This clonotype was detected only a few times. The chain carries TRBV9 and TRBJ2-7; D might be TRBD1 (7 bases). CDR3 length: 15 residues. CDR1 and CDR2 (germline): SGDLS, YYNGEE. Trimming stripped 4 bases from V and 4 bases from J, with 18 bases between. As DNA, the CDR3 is TGTGCCAGCAGCCTTCACGCGGAGGGGGCTTACGAGCAGTACTTC. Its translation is CASSLHAEGAYEQYF.

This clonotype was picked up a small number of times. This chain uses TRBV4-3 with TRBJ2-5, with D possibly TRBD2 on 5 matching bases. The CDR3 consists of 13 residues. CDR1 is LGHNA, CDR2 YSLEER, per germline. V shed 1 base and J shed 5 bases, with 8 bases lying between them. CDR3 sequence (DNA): TGCGCCAGCAGCCAAGGCGGCGGGGAGACCCAGTACTTC. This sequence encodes CASSQGGGETQYF.

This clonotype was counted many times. CDR3: CASSPQSGSRLGYTF. The CDR3 DNA is TGTGCCAGCAGCCCACAAAGCGGGAGCCGCCTTGGCTACACCTTC. This sequence joins TRBV7-3 and TRBJ1-2; D uncertain. Germline V lookup: CDR1 SGHTA, CDR2 FQGTGA. The CDR3 totals 15 residues. The germline V and J ends were trimmed by 5 bases and 7 bases, with 20 bases remaining between them.

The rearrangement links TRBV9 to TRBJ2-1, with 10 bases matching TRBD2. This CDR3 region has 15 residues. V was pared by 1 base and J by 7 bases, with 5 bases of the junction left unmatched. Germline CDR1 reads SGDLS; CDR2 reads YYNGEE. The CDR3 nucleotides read TGTGCCAGCAGCGTAATCCCTAGCGGGGGAAATGAGCAGTTCTTC. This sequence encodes CASSVIPSGGNEQFF.

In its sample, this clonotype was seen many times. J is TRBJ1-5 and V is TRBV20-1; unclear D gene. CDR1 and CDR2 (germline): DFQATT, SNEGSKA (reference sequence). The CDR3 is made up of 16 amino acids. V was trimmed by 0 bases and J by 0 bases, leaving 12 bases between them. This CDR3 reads CSARDISGHSNQPQHF. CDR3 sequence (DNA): TGCAGTGCTAGAGATATCTCAGGTCATAGCAATCAGCCCCAGCATTTT.

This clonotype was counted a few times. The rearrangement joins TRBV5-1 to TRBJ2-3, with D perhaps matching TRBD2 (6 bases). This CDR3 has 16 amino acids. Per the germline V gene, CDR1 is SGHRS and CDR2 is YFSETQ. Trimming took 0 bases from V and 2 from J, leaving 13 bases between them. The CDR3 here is CASSLGISGYTDTQYF. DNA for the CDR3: TGCGCCAGCAGCTTGGGAATTAGCGGTTACACAGATACGCAGTATTTT.

CDR3 in amino acids: CASSPSSAGVRNEQYF. CDR3 in DNA: TGTGCCAGCAGCCCTTCGAGTGCGGGAGTAAGGAACGAGCAGTACTTC. The chain joins TRBV6-1 to TRBJ2-7; TRBD2 aligns across 7 bases. This CDR3 comprises 16 residues. Germline V gene data show CDR1 as MNHNS and CDR2 as SASEGT. The junction had 16 bases not matched to a gene; V was cut back by 6 bases and J by 5 bases.

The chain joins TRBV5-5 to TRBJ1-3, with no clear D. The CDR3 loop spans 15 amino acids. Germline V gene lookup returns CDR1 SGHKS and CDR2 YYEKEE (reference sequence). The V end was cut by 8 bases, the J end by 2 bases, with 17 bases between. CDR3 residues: CARSPGRPPGNTIYF. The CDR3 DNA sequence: TGTGCCAGGAGCCCTGGGCGACCTCCTGGAAACACCATATATTTT.

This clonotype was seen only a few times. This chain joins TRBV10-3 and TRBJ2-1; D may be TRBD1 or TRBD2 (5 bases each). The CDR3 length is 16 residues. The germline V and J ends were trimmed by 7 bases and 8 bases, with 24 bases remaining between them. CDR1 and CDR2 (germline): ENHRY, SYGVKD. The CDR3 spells CAITEGFASAGHEQFF. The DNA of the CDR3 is TGTGCCATCACCGAGGGGTTCGCCTCTGCTGGCCATGAGCAGTTCTTC.

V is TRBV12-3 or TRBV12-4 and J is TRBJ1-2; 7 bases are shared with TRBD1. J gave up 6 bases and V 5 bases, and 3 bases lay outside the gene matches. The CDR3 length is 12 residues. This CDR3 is CASSHRGHGYTF. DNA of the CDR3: TGTGCCAGCAGTCACAGGGGTCATGGCTACACCTTC.

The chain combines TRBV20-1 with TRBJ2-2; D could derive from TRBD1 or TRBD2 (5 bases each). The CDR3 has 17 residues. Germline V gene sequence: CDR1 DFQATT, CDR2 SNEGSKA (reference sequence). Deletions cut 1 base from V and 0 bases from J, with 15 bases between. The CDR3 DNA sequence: TGCAGTGCTAGAGGTGGGACGGGGCTAGCGAACACCGGGGAGCTGTTTTTT. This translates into CSARGGTGLANTGELFF.

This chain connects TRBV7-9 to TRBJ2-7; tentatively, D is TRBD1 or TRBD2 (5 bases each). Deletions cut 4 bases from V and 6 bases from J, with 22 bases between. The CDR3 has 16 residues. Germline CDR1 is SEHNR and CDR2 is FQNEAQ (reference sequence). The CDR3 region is CASSSGHMRADGEQYF. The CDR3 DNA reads TGTGCCAGCAGCTCCGGACACATGAGAGCGGACGGCGAGCAGTACTTC.

In nucleotides, the CDR3 is TGTGCCAGCAGCAGGACAAATCACGGTCAGCCCCAGCATTTT. Its translation: CASSRTNHGQPQHF. The V call is TRBV11-2, the J call TRBJ1-5; maybe TRBD1 (5 bases). This CDR3 has 14 residues. Germline loops: CDR1 SGHAT, CDR2 FQNNGV. The V end lost 5 bases, the J end lost 6 bases, and 14 bases lay between the germline ends.